What follows are 25 T cell receptor beta chains derived from one specimen sequenced in a study of shared clonotypes between healthy human individuals. The naive CD8 subset, CD45RO-negative cells positively selected for CCR7, excluded terminally differentiated effector memory CD45RA+ cells. TCRdb's table, derived via immunoSEQ multiplex PCR, lists solely in-frame clones and lacks some. Here the sample spans almost 700,000 clones, about 91% being singletons. The sample taken for sequencing was naive CD8+ T cells sorted from blood. These receptors originate from a man aged 25 to 40 in good health.

The rearrangement joins TRBV16 to TRBJ2-7; 8 bases line up with TRBD2. CDR1 is KGHSY, CDR2 FQNENV, per germline. CDR3 length: 14 residues. Trimming removed 4 bases from V and 5 bases from J; junction bases left unmatched: 7. In DNA, the CDR3 is TGTGCCAGCAGCCGAGCAGATAGCGGGGACGAGCAGTACTTC. Protein: CASSRADSGDEQYF. Using reference TRBV16 and TRBJ2-7 for the parts outside the CDR3, the full variable domain is GEEVAQTPKHLVRGEGQKAKLYCAPIKGHSYVFWYQQVLKNEFKFLISFQNENVFDETGMPKERFSAKCLPNSPCSLEIQATKLEDSAVYFCASSRADSGDEQYFGPGTRLTVT.

The chain couples TRBV19 to TRBJ1-4; TRBD1 aligns across 8 bases. The CDR3 consists of 17 residues. Germline V gene sequence: CDR1 LNHDA, CDR2 SQIVND (reference sequence). J lost 0 bases, V lost 1 base, and 4 bases had no gene match. CDR3 sequence reads: CASSIVDRASTNEKLFF. CDR3 nucleotide sequence: TGTGCCAGTAGTATAGTGGACAGGGCCTCAACTAATGAAAAACTGTTTTTT.

J is TRBJ1-2 and V is TRBV27, with 8 bases identical to TRBD1. The length of the CDR3 is 13 residues. With V trimmed by 6 bases and J by 5 bases, 5 bases remained unmatched. Looked up from germline, CDR1 is MNHEY and CDR2 is SMNVEV (reference sequence). DNA for the CDR3: TGTGCCAGCAGCGCACAGGGGGGATATGGCTACACCTTC. It is translated as CASSAQGGYGYTF.

The J gene is TRBJ2-7, the V gene TRBV27; 8 positions agree with TRBD2. The V gene's germline CDR1 is MNHEY and CDR2 SMNVEV (reference sequence). V shed 5 bases and J 3 bases; nucleotides not matched to a gene: 9. The CDR3 is 15 amino acids. In DNA form, the CDR3 reads TGTGCCAGCAGTACCTTCGGGAGGGCCAGCTACGAGCAGTACTTC. This translates into CASSTFGRASYEQYF.

The rearrangement joins TRBV18 to TRBJ2-7, with TRBD1 matching over 8 bases. Unmatched junction bases numbered 10, after V lost 0 bases and J lost 6 bases. CDR3 length equals 16 residues. Germline V lookup: CDR1 KGHSH, CDR2 LQKENI. The CDR3 reads CASSPPDRAEATEQYF. The CDR3 nucleotides read TGTGCCAGCTCACCACCGGACAGGGCGGAGGCCACCGAGCAGTACTTC.

V is TRBV30 and J is TRBJ2-1; 7 positions match TRBD2. J gave up 6 bases and V 8 bases, and 16 bases lay outside the gene matches. Germline values: CDR1 GTSNPN, CDR2 SVGIG (reference sequence). The CDR3 is 15 residues long. The CDR3 protein is CARGVAKQFPNEQFF. The CDR3, as DNA: TGTGCCCGGGGGGTGGCCAAGCAATTCCCCAATGAGCAGTTCTTC.

V gene TRBV4-3 combines with J gene TRBJ2-1; 9 bases fit TRBD2. There are 16 residues in the CDR3. Germline V gene data show CDR1 as LGHNA and CDR2 as YSLEER. V dropped 0 bases and J dropped 7; count of bases not matched to a gene: 7. Here the CDR3 reads CASSQDVSGSWNEQFF. The CDR3 DNA reads as TGCGCCAGCAGCCAAGATGTTAGCGGGAGTTGGAATGAGCAGTTCTTC.

The V and J genes are TRBV27 and TRBJ2-1, with D possibly TRBD1 on 6 matching bases. The CDR3 length is 12 residues. Germline loops: CDR1 MNHEY, CDR2 SMNVEV (reference sequence). The V and J ends lost 8 bases and 8 bases respectively, with 13 bases between them. This CDR3 is CASREQGDEQFF. The CDR3 bases are TGTGCCAGCCGGGAACAGGGCGATGAGCAGTTCTTC.

The chain uses TRBV6-1 and TRBJ1-2; 10 bases align to TRBD1. Trimming took 3 bases from V and 4 from J; bases not matched to a gene: 11. CDR3 length: 17 amino acids. In germline, CDR1 is MNHNS, CDR2 SASEGT. In DNA, the CDR3 is TGTGCCAGCAGTGAGGGGACAGGGGCCCGTTACCTCTATGGCTACACCTTC. It encodes CASSEGTGARYLYGYTF.

The chain has TRBV29-1 and TRBJ1-1, with 8 positions matching TRBD1. The CDR3 consists of 15 residues. Germline V gene lookup returns CDR1 SQVTM and CDR2 ANQGSEA. After removal of 7 bases from V and 1 base from J, the junction contained 11 bases not matched to a gene. As DNA, the CDR3 is TGCAGCGCTACTAGTAGGGACAGGCCGAACACTGAAGCTTTCTTT. Translation gives CSATSRDRPNTEAFF.

This chain connects TRBV5-1 to TRBJ1-3, with D possibly TRBD1 on 5 matching bases. This CDR3 region has 16 residues. The V gene lost 0 bases and the J gene lost 0 bases, with 10 bases spanning the gap. CDR1 is SGHRS and CDR2 is YFSETQ in the germline V gene. CDR3 residues: CASSLGQISSGNTIYF. CDR3 coding DNA: TGCGCCAGCAGCTTGGGACAGATTTCCTCTGGAAACACCATATATTTT.

The table lists this clone with a count of one. CDR3 in DNA: TGTGCCAGCAGTGCCAAGGGGGCCCGCGCGGGATGGGATGAAAAACTGTTTTTT. This gives the protein CASSAKGARAGWDEKLFF. The chain employs TRBV28 and TRBJ1-4; 7 bases match TRBD1. Germline trimming cut 5 bases from V and 6 bases from J; bases unmatched to any gene: 18. Germline V gene sequence: CDR1 MDHEN, CDR2 SYDVKM. This CDR3 spans 18 amino acids. Full variable domain (outside the CDR3, taken from reference TRBV28 and TRBJ1-4): DVKVTQSSRYLVKRTGEKVFLECVQDMDHENMFWYRQDPGLGLRLIYFSYDVKMKEKGDIPEGYSVSREKKERFSLILESASTNQTSMYLCASSAKGARAGWDEKLFFGSGTQLSVL.

The sample holds a few counts of this clone. The same CDR3 arises from other DNA sequences in this sample as well. This chain connects TRBV27 to TRBJ2-7; no clear D. This CDR3 is built from 11 residues. The germline V gene encodes CDR1 MNHEY and CDR2 SMNVEV (reference sequence). V was trimmed by 8 bases and J by 0 bases, leaving 5 bases between them. Here the CDR3 reads CASGVSYEQYF. In nucleotides, the CDR3 is TGTGCCAGCGGGGTCTCCTACGAGCAGTACTTC.

V and J are TRBV6-1 and TRBJ1-2, with D uncertain. Germline-derived CDR1 and CDR2 are MNHNS and SASEGT. Trimming stripped 1 base from V and 6 bases from J, with 9 bases between. CDR3 length: 13 residues. CDR3 DNA sequence: TGTGCCAGCAGTGAAGATCGTAAGGATGGCTACACCTTC. Translated: CASSEDRKDGYTF.

This chain joins TRBV7-8 and TRBJ2-7; D is undetermined. Trimming pared 5 bases from V and 6 bases from J, leaving 17 bases between. This CDR3 has 14 residues. Germline V gives CDR1 SGHVS, CDR2 FQNEAQ. The CDR3 loop reads CASSPWAVDGEQYF. Written as DNA, the CDR3 is TGTGCCAGCAGCCCCTGGGCGGTCGATGGCGAGCAGTACTTC.

The chain employs TRBV7-9 and TRBJ2-1; D unresolved. The CDR3 is 12 amino acids. V was clipped by 0 bases and J by 9 bases, with 6 bases between them. Per germline, CDR1 SEHNR and CDR2 FQNEAQ (reference sequence). The CDR3 here is CASSLAQIEQFF. The CDR3 DNA reads TGTGCCAGCAGCTTAGCGCAGATTGAGCAGTTCTTC. The complete variable domain, with remaining parts taken from reference TRBV7-9 and TRBJ2-1, reads DTGVSQNPRHKITKRGQNVTFRCDPISEHNRLYWYRQTLGQGPEFLTYFQNEAQLEKSRLLSDRFSAERPKGSFSTLEIQRTEQGDSAMYLCASSLAQIEQFFGPGTRLTVL.

The chain recombines TRBV12-2 with TRBJ2-7; no DNA check was done on the table's D call, TRBD2. TRBV12-2 is given as a pseudogene. This CDR3 has 16 amino acids. The CDR3 is CASRLARTWGSYEQYF. The CDR3 DNA reads as TGTGCAAGTCGCTTAGCCCGGACTTGGGGTTCGTACGAGCAGTACTTC.

J is TRBJ2-3 and V is TRBV4-1; 7 bases fit TRBD2. Per germline, CDR1 MGHRA and CDR2 YSYEKL. This CDR3 has 16 amino acids. Trimming took 4 bases from V and 2 from J; bases not matched to a gene: 9. The CDR3 nucleotides are TGCGCCAGCAGCCCGCTGGGGGGGTCAAACACAGATACGCAGTATTTT. It encodes CASSPLGGSNTDTQYF.

The chain links TRBV5-4 to TRBJ2-7; D not certain. Germline V gene sequence: CDR1 SGHNT, CDR2 YYREEE (reference sequence). The CDR3 totals 12 residues. V lost 4 bases and J lost 5, with 10 bases in between. This CDR3 reads CASSKGRDEQYF. DNA for the CDR3: TGTGCCAGCAGCAAAGGACGTGACGAGCAGTACTTC.

The rearrangement uses TRBV15 and TRBJ2-7; 7 bases are shared with TRBD1. CDR3 length equals 13 residues. V was pared by 4 bases and J by 5 bases, with 5 bases of the junction left unmatched. Germline values: CDR1 LNHNV, CDR2 YYDKDF (reference sequence). CDR3 loop: CATSIAGGNEQYF. The CDR3 region has the DNA TGTGCCACCAGCATAGCAGGGGGTAACGAGCAGTACTTC.

This clone was picked up one time. As DNA, the CDR3 is TGTGCCAGCAGCTTTCCTCGGGACCGGGGAATGAACACTGAAGCTTTCTTT. Its translation: CASSFPRDRGMNTEAFF. The chain has TRBV7-9 and TRBJ1-1; possibly TRBD1 for D (5 bases). V was cut by 3 bases and J by 0 bases, with 17 bases left in between. Germline CDR1 is SEHNR and CDR2 is FQNEAQ (reference sequence). CDR3 length equals 17 residues.

V and J are TRBV29-1 and TRBJ2-3; perhaps TRBD1 as D (6 bases). V was cut by 6 bases and J by 1 base, with 11 bases left in between. This CDR3 region has 13 residues. Germline CDR1 reads SQVTM; CDR2 reads ANQGSEA. CDR3 sequence (DNA): TGCAGCGTACAGGGTCTACGCACAGATACGCAGTATTTT. This gives the protein CSVQGLRTDTQYF.

DNA of the CDR3: TGTGCCAGCAGGATGAACACTGAAGCTTTCTTT. This gives the protein CASRMNTEAFF. The chain is built from TRBV27 and TRBJ1-1, with no clear D. The V gene's germline CDR1 is MNHEY and CDR2 SMNVEV (reference sequence). Trimming shortened V by 6 bases and J by 0 bases, and 2 bases separated the two germline ends. The CDR3 sequence is 11 residues long.

The V call is TRBV6-1, the J call TRBJ1-1; D uncertain. V lost 2 bases and J 4 bases, leaving 8 bases between the germline ends. Per the germline V gene, CDR1 is MNHNS and CDR2 is SASEGT. The CDR3 extends over 13 amino acids. CDR3 nucleotides: TGTGCCAGCAGTGAATTGTGGGGCACTGAAGCTTTCTTT. This encodes CASSELWGTEAFF.

This clone was found once. The chain joins TRBV15 to TRBJ1-5; tentatively, D is TRBD1 (6 bases). V was trimmed by 0 bases and J by 2 bases, leaving 17 bases between them. This CDR3 is built from 18 residues. The germline V gene has CDR1 LNHNV and CDR2 YYDKDF (reference sequence). The CDR3 coding sequence is TGTGCCACCAGCAGAGATAATCCAGGGGATGGTGGCAATCAGCCCCAGCATTTT. Protein sequence: CATSRDNPGDGGNQPQHF. The full variable domain, completed using reference TRBV15 and TRBJ1-5, is DAMVIQNPRYQVTQFGKPVTLSCSQTLNHNVMYWYQQKSSQAPKLLFHYYDKDFNNEADTPDNFQSRRPNTSFCFLDIRSPGLGDTAMYLCATSRDNPGDGGNQPQHFGDGTRLSIL.